A single sample is the source of the 12 T cell receptor beta chains below, sequenced in a study of long-term antiretroviral therapy in people with HIV. The immunoSEQ assay was v3.0, run at survey level. Profiling relied on immunoSEQ multiplex PCR, and the TCRdb table lists in-frame clones only, not all of them. The repertoire includes over 7,500 clones, approximately 80% of them detected once, and approximately 16% sits in the top ten. This specimen was unsorted PBMCs, taken 0.1 years after starting antiretroviral therapy. These receptors were collected from a man between 35 and 55 years old with HIV.

The chain uses TRBV11-2 and TRBJ1-3, with D unresolved. The CDR3 loop spans 14 amino acids. Trimming stripped 2 bases from V and 3 bases from J, with 8 bases between. Germline loops: CDR1 SGHAT, CDR2 FQNNGV. CDR3 bases: TGTGCCAGCAGCTTATCCCGGTTTGGAAACACCATATATTTT. Protein product: CASSLSRFGNTIYF.

A note on this clone: Mismatch with germline at one junction end may stem from a read error. In nucleotides, the CDR3 is TGTGCCAGCAGTCAAGCAACCGGGACAGGGGGCGGTTTAGCCTTC. Its protein is CASSQATGTGGGLAF. V gene TRBV7-3 combines with J gene TRBJ1-2; 12 nucleotides agree with TRBD1. Germline V gene sequence: CDR1 SGHTA, CDR2 FQGTGA. The CDR3 is made up of 15 amino acids.

With respect to this clone: This CDR3 is also generated by other DNA sequences in the sample. The chain uses TRBV30 and TRBJ1-1; no firm D call. The CDR3 is 13 amino acids. V gave up 0 bases and J gave up 3 bases, with 8 bases separating them. CDR1 is GTSNPN and CDR2 is SVGIG in the germline V gene (reference sequence). In nucleotides, the CDR3 is TGTGCCTGGAGTGTAAGCGGGGACACTGAAGCTTTCTTT. Translated: CAWSVSGDTEAFF. Complete variable domain (other parts from reference TRBV30 and TRBJ1-1): SQTIHQWPATLVQPVGSPLSLECTVEGTSNPNLYWYRQAAGRGLQLLFYSVGIGQISSEVPQNLSASRPQDRQFILSSKKLLLSDSGFYLCAWSVSGDTEAFFGQGTRLTVV.

This chain connects TRBV11-2 to TRBJ2-7; 8 positions match TRBD1. Trimming removed 10 bases from V and 2 bases from J; junction bases left unmatched: 4. The CDR3 covers 12 residues. Germline loops: CDR1 SGHAT, CDR2 FQNNGV. CDR3 residues: CATGQGAYEQYF. Written as DNA, the CDR3 is TGTGCCACCGGACAGGGCGCCTACGAGCAGTACTTC. Full variable domain (rest looked up from reference TRBV11-2 and TRBJ2-7): EAGVAQSPRYKIIEKRQSVAFWCNPISGHATLYWYQQILGQGPKLLIQFQNNGVVDDSQLPKDRFSAERLKGVDSTLKIQPAKLEDSAVYLCATGQGAYEQYFGPGTRLTVT.

The genes are TRBV7-8 and TRBJ2-7, with 9 nucleotides matching TRBD1. The CDR3 is 13 amino acids. Trimming at V came to 4 bases and at J to 6 bases, leaving 4 bases not matched to a gene. CDR1 and CDR2 (germline): SGHVS, FQNEAQ. CDR3 region: CASSSGQGLEQYF. DNA of the CDR3: TGTGCCAGCAGCTCGGGACAGGGACTCGAGCAGTACTTC.

The chain uses TRBV10-2 and TRBJ2-6; 7 nucleotides align to TRBD1. The CDR3 loop spans 18 amino acids. Trimming took 1 base from V and 4 from J; bases not matched to a gene: 10. The V gene's germline CDR1 is WSHSY and CDR2 SAAADI. The CDR3 is CASSELSGGSLGANVLTF. As DNA, the CDR3 is TGCGCCAGCAGTGAGTTGTCAGGGGGATCCTTAGGGGCCAACGTCCTGACTTTC.

V usage is TRBV9 and J usage is TRBJ1-6; tentative D call: TRBD1 (5 bases). Germline assignment: CDR1 SGDLS and CDR2 YYNGEE. The V and J ends lost 0 bases and 12 bases respectively, with 7 bases between them. This CDR3 has 12 residues. The CDR3 nucleotides read TGTGCCAGCAGCGTAGGGAGGGGACCCCTCCACTTT. Translation: CASSVGRGPLHF.

The genes are TRBV6-1 and TRBJ2-3; TRBD2 matches at 7 bases. The CDR3 contains 15 residues. Germline values: CDR1 MNHNS, CDR2 SASEGT. Unmatched junction bases numbered 4, after V lost 4 bases and J lost 0 bases. Written as DNA, the CDR3 is TGTGCCAGCAGTGTCGGGAGGACTAGCACAGATACGCAGTATTTT. Protein: CASSVGRTSTDTQYF.

The rearrangement uses TRBV5-6 and TRBJ1-5, with D maybe TRBD1 (6 bases). CDR1 and CDR2 (germline): SGHDT, YYEEEE. The length of the CDR3 is 17 residues. V lost 0 bases and J lost 7, with 20 bases in between. CDR3 sequence (DNA): TGTGCCAGCAGCTTGGCCGGGAGGGGGGCTGACGCACAGCCCCAGCATTTT. Protein: CASSLAGRGADAQPQHF.

The chain is built from TRBV30 and TRBJ2-1; 8 bases agree with TRBD1. V lost 7 bases and J lost 5; bases outside the gene matches: 7. CDR3 length equals 13 residues. The germline CDR1 and CDR2 sequences are GTSNPN and SVGIG (reference sequence). The CDR3 sequence: CAFGTGLNNEQFF. CDR3 DNA: TGTGCCTTCGGGACAGGCCTAAACAATGAGCAGTTCTTC.

The V call is TRBV15, the J call TRBJ2-7; D could derive from TRBD1 or TRBD2 (7 bases each). The CDR3 length is 17 residues. V lost 3 bases to trimming and J lost 0 bases, with 18 bases between them. The germline V gene encodes CDR1 LNHNV and CDR2 YYDKDF (reference sequence). The CDR3 region has the DNA TGTGCCACCAGCAGCCCAGGGGGGGGAATAAGCTCCTACGAGCAGTACTTC. Protein product: CATSSPGGGISSYEQYF.

The chain employs TRBV23-1 and TRBJ1-1, with a possible D match to TRBD1 (5 bases). Being an ORF, TRBV23-1 has a function that is uncertain. The CDR3 has 15 residues. V was shortened by 0 bases and J by 1 base, with 9 bases between the two germline ends. CDR3 nucleotides: TGCGCCAGCAGTCAATCGTGGGGGACGAACACTGAAGCTTTCTTT. Amino acids: CASSQSWGTNTEAFF.